The table lists the clone carrying this T cell receptor (beta chain) with many counts. Its target is unknown. These data come from a study of cytomegalovirus exposure and HLA in healthy donors. Findings and caveats of the study: Cytomegalovirus-associated status was assigned to more than 150 TCR beta chains.

Libraries were prepared by immunoSEQ multiplex PCR; TCRdb keeps only in-frame clonotypes and omits some of them. The repertoire includes some 170,000 clones, over 85% of them detected once, and around a tenth sits in the top ten. CDR3 size: 14 residues. Germline CDR1 reads MRHNA; CDR2 reads SNTAGT. The V end lost 0 bases, the J end lost 5 bases, and 7 bases lay between the germline ends. The sample taken for sequencing was PBMCs. The receptor was derived from a woman aged 18-29 years in good health and CMV-seropositive. The chain has TRBV6-4 and TRBJ2-2; no clear D gene. CDR3 region: CASSDSSPTGELFF. CDR3 DNA: TGTGCCAGCAGTGACTCGAGTCCAACCGGGGAGCTGTTTTTT.